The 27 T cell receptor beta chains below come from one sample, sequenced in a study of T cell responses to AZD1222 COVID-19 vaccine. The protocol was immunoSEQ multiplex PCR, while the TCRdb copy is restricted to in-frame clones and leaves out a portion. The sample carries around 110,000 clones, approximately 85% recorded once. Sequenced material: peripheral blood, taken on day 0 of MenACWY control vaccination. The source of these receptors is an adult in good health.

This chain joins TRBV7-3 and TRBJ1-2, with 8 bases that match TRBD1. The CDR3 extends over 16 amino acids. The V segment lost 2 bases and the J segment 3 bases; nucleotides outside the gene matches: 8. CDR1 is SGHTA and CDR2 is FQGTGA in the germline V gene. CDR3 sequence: CASSLGGTGGYYGYTF. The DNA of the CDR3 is TGTGCCAGCAGCTTAGGTGGGACAGGCGGATACTATGGCTACACCTTC. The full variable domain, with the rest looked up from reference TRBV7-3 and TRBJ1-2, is GAGVSQTPSNKVTEKGKYVELRCDPISGHTALYWYRQSLGQGPEFLIYFQGTGAADDSGLPNDRFFAVRPEGSVSTLKIQRTERGDSAVYLCASSLGGTGGYYGYTFGSGTRLTVV.

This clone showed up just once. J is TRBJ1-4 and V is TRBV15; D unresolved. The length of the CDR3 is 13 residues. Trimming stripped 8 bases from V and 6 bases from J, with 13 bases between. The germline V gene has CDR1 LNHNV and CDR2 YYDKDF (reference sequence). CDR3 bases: TGTGCCACCTCGAGATTAAGTGATGAAAAACTGTTTTTT. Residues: CATSRLSDEKLFF.

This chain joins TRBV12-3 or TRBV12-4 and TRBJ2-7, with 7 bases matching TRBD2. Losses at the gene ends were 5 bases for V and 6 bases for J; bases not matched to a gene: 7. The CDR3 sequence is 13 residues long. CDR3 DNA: TGTGCCAGCAGTCTAACGACGGGGGGCGAGCAGTACTTC. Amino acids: CASSLTTGGEQYF.

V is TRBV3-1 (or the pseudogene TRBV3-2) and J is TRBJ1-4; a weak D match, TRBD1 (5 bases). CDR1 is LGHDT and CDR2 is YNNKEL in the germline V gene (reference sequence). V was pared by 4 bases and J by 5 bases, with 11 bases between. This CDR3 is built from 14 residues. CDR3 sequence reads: CASSPRDLNEKLFF. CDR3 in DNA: TGTGCCAGCAGCCCCCGGGACCTCAATGAAAAACTGTTTTTT.

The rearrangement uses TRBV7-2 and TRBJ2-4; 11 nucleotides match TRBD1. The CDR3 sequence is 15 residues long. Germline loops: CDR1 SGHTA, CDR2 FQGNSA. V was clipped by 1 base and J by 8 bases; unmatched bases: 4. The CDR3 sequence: CASSLDGQGAYIQYF. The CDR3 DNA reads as TGTGCCAGCAGCTTAGATGGACAGGGGGCATACATTCAGTACTTC.

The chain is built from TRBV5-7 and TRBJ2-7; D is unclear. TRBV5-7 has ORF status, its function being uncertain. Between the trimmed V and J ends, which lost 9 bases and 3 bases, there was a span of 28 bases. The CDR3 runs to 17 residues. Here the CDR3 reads CATSGFPRARRGYEQYF. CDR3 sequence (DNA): TGTGCCACCTCTGGTTTCCCCCGGGCCCGGAGAGGCTACGAGCAGTACTTC.

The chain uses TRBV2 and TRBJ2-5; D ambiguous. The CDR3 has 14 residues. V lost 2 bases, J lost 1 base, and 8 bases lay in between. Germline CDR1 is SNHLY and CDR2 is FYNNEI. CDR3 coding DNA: TGTGCCAGCAGTGAAACTTCCACCCAAGAGACCCAGTACTTC. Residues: CASSETSTQETQYF. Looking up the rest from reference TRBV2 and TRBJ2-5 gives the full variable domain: EPEVTQTPSHQVTQMGQEVILRCVPISNHLYFYWYRQILGQKVEFLVSFYNNEISEKSEIFDDQFSVERPDGSNFTLKIRSTKLEDSAMYFCASSETSTQETQYFGPGTRLLVL.

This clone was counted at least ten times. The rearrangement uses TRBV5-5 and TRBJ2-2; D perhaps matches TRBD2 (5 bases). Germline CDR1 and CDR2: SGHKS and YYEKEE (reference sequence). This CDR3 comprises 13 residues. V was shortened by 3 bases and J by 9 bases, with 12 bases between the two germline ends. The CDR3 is CASSSLRVRELFF. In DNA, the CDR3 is TGTGCCAGCAGCTCCCTGCGGGTCCGGGAGCTGTTTTTT.

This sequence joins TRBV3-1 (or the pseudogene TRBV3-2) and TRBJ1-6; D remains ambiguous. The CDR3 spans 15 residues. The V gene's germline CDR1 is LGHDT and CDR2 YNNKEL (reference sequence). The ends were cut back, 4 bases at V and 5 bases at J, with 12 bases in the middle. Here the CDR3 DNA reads TGTGCCAGCAGCCGGTTGGACGGAGATAATTCACCCCTCCACTTT. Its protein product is CASSRLDGDNSPLHF.

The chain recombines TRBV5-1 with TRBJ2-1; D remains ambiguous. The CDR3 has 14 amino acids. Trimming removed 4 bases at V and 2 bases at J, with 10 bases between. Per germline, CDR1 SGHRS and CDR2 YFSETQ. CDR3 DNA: TGCGCCAGCAGCCAACCTGGGACCTACAATGAGCAGTTCTTC. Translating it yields CASSQPGTYNEQFF.

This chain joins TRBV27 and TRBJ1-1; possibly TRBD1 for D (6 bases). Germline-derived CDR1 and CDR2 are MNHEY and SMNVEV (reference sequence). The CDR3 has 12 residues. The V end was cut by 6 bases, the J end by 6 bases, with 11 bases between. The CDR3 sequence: CASSTGISEAFF. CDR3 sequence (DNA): TGTGCCAGCAGCACAGGGATTTCTGAAGCTTTCTTT.

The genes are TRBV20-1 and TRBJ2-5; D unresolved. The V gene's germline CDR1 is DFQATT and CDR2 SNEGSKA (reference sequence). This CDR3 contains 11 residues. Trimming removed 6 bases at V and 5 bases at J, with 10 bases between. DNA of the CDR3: TGCAGTGCCCAGCTCGGGGAGACCCAGTACTTC. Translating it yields CSAQLGETQYF.

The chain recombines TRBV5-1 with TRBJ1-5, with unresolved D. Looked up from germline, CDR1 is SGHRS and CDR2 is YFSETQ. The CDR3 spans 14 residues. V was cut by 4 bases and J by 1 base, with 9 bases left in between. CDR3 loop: CASSPDGSNQPQHF. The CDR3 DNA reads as TGCGCCAGCAGCCCCGACGGAAGCAATCAGCCCCAGCATTTT.

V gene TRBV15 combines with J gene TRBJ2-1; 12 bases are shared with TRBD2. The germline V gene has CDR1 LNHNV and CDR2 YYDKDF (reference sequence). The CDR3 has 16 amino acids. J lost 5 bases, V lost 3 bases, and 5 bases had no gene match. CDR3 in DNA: TGTGCCACCAGCAGCGAGGGACTAGCGGGCAACAATGAGCAGTTCTTC. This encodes CATSSEGLAGNNEQFF.

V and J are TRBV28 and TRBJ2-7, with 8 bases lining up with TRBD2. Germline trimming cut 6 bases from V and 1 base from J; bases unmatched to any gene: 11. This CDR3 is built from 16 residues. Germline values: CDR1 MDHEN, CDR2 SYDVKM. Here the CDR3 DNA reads TGTGCCAGCAGGCGAGCGGGGGTGTGGGAGTCCTACGAGCAGTACTTC. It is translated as CASRRAGVWESYEQYF.

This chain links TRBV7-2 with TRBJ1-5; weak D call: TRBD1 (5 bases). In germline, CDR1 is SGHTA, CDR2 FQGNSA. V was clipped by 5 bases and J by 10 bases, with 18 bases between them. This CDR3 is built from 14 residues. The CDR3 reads CASSQEWGENPQHF. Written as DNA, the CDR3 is TGTGCCAGCAGCCAGGAGTGGGGGGAAAACCCCCAGCATTTT.

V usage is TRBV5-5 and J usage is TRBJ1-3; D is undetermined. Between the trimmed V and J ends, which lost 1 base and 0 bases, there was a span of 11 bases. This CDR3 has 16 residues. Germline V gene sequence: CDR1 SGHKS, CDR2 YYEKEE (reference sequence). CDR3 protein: CASSLPPGPSGNTIYF. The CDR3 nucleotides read TGTGCCAGCAGCTTGCCTCCCGGCCCCTCTGGAAACACCATATATTTT.

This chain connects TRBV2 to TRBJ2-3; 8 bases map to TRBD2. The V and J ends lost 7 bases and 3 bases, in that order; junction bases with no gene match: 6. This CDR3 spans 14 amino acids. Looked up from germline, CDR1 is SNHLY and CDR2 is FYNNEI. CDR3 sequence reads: CASISGGPTDTQYF. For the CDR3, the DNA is TGTGCCAGCATATCGGGGGGGCCGACAGATACGCAGTATTTT.

CDR3 amino acids: CASSFAGGNYGYTF. The CDR3 nucleotides are TGTGCCAGCAGCTTCGCAGGGGGGAACTATGGCTACACCTTC. The chain joins TRBV7-6 to TRBJ1-2; TRBD1 agrees at 7 bases. This CDR3 is 14 amino acids long. Losses at the gene ends were 3 bases for V and 2 bases for J; bases not matched to a gene: 3. Looked up from germline, CDR1 is SGHVS and CDR2 is FNYEAQ.

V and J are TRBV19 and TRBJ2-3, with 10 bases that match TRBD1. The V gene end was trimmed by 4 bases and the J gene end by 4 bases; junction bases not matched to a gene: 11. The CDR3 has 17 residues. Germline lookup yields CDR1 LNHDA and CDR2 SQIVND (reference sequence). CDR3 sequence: CASSNPSTGQGADTQYF. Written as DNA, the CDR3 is TGTGCCAGTAGTAATCCTAGCACTGGACAGGGGGCAGATACGCAGTATTTT.

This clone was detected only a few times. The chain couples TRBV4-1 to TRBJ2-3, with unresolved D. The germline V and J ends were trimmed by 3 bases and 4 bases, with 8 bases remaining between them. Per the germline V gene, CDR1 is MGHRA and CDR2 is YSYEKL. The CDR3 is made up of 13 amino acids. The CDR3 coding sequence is TGCGCCAGCAGCCAGGTTATCCCAGATACGCAGTATTTT. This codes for CASSQVIPDTQYF.

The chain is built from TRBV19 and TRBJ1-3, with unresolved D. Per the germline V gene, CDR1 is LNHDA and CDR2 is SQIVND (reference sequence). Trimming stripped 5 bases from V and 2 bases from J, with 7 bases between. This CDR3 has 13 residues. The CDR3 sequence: CASSAVAGNTIYF. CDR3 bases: TGTGCCAGTAGTGCGGTAGCTGGAAACACCATATATTTT.

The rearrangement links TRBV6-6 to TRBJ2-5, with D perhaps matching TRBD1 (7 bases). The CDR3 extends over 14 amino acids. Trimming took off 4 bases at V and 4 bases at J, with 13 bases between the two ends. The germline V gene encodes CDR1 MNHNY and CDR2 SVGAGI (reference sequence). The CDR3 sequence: CASSSGGTAETQYF. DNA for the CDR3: TGTGCCAGCAGTTCAGGGGGGACGGCAGAGACCCAGTACTTC.

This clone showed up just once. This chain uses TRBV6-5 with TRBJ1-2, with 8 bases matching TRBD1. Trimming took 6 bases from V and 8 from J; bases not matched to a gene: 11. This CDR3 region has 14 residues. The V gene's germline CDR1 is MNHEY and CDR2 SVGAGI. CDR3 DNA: TGTGCCAGCAGACGACAAACAGGGGGGTCAGGCTACACCTTC. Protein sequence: CASRRQTGGSGYTF.

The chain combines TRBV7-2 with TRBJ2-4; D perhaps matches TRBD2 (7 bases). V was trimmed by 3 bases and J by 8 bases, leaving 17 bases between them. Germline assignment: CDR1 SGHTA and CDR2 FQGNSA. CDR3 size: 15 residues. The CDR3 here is CASSFEGGRRYIQYF. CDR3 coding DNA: TGTGCCAGCAGCTTTGAGGGGGGGCGTAGGTACATTCAGTACTTC. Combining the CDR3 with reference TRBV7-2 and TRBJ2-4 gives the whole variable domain GAGVSQSPSNKVTEKGKDVELRCDPISGHTALYWYRQSLGQGLEFLIYFQGNSAPDKSGLPSDRFSAERTGGSVSTLTIQRTQQEDSAVYLCASSFEGGRRYIQYFGAGTRLSVL.

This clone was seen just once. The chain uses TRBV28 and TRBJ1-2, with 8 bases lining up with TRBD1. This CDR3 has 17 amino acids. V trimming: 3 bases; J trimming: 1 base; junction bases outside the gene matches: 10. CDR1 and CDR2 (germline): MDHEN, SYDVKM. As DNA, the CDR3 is TGTGCCAGCAGTTTCCGGGACAGGTCCCATCTTAACTATGGCTACACCTTC. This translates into CASSFRDRSHLNYGYTF.

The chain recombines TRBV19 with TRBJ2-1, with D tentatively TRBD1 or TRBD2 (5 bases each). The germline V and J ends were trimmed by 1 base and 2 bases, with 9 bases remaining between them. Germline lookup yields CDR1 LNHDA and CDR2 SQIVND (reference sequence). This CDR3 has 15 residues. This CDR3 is CASSIAGTAYNEQFF. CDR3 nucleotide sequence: TGTGCCAGTAGTATAGCGGGGACGGCCTACAATGAGCAGTTCTTC.